Below, 30 T cell receptor beta chains from the same sample are listed, as sequenced in a study of beta chain features in type 1 diabetes. Reverse transcribing all isolated RNA meant expressed TCRB transcripts were sequenced. TCRdb's table, derived via immunoSEQ multiplex PCR, lists solely in-frame clones and lacks some. The sample yields under 200,000 clones, less than 9.5% seen once. The sample was central memory CD4+ T cells from blood. The receptors shown here come from a man between 18 and 29 years old in good health.

This clone was found a few times. The chain couples TRBV7-6 to TRBJ2-1; weak D call: TRBD1 (5 bases). V lost 6 bases, J lost 10 bases, and 13 bases lay in between. Germline assignment: CDR1 SGHVS and CDR2 FNYEAQ. The CDR3 loop spans 12 amino acids. The CDR3 sequence is CASRGAPVEQFF. As DNA, the CDR3 is TGTGCCAGCAGAGGGGCCCCGGTGGAGCAGTTCTTC.

The chain recombines TRBV5-1 with TRBJ2-3; 7 bases line up with TRBD1. CDR3 size: 17 residues. Trimming removed 1 base from V and 4 bases from J; junction bases left unmatched: 12. The germline CDR1 and CDR2 sequences are SGHRS and YFSETQ. CDR3 in amino acids: CASSLQDRGDSPDTQYF. The CDR3 bases are TGCGCCAGCAGCTTGCAAGATCGTGGGGACAGCCCAGATACGCAGTATTTT.

V and J are TRBV9 and TRBJ1-6; D unclear. The V and J ends lost 3 bases and 5 bases respectively, with 9 bases between them. The CDR3 consists of 14 residues. Germline assignment: CDR1 SGDLS and CDR2 YYNGEE. The CDR3 sequence is CASSEKADNSPLHF. The CDR3 DNA reads TGTGCCAGCAGCGAAAAAGCGGATAATTCACCCCTCCACTTT.

This chain joins TRBV30 and TRBJ1-2; 7 positions agree with TRBD1. Trimming cost V 2 bases and J 3 bases; bases outside gene matches: 3. The CDR3 consists of 13 residues. Germline CDR1 reads GTSNPN; CDR2 reads SVGIG (reference sequence). Here the CDR3 DNA reads TGTGCCTGGAGTACAGGGGCGGACTATGGCTACACCTTC. Encoded protein: CAWSTGADYGYTF.

This clone has more than one count but fewer than ten. This sequence joins TRBV6-1 and TRBJ1-1; D gene ambiguous. Germline V gene data show CDR1 as MNHNS and CDR2 as SASEGT. CDR3 length: 16 residues. Trimming took 4 bases from V and 0 from J, leaving 15 bases between them. The CDR3 DNA reads TGTGCCAGCAGTGGGGCAGGCGTCCTCCTGAACACTGAAGCTTTCTTT. It codes for CASSGAGVLLNTEAFF.

The genes are TRBV4-3 and TRBJ2-7; 7 bases line up with TRBD1. Germline V lookup: CDR1 LGHNA, CDR2 YSLEER. There are 14 residues in the CDR3. With 5 bases clipped from V and 5 bases from J, the junction kept 9 bases outside the gene matches. CDR3 nucleotide sequence: TGCGCCAGCAGCGAACAGGGGTACTTCGACGAGCAGTACTTC. This translates into CASSEQGYFDEQYF.

The rearrangement links TRBV7-9 to TRBJ2-1, with TRBD1 as a possible D gene (5 bases). V was trimmed by 5 bases and J by 7 bases, leaving 12 bases between them. Germline lookup yields CDR1 SEHNR and CDR2 FQNEAQ (reference sequence). CDR3 length: 13 residues. CDR3 coding DNA: TGTGCCAGCAGCCTGGACATAGATAATGAGCAGTTCTTC. Translation: CASSLDIDNEQFF. The variable domain in full, with the rest retrieved from reference TRBV7-9 and TRBJ2-1, is DTGVSQNPRHKITKRGQNVTFRCDPISEHNRLYWYRQTLGQGPEFLTYFQNEAQLEKSRLLSDRFSAERPKGSFSTLEIQRTEQGDSAMYLCASSLDIDNEQFFGPGTRLTVL.

This clone was recorded a few times. The V gene is TRBV28, the J gene TRBJ1-2; the D gene is possibly TRBD1 (6 bases). The CDR3 has 15 amino acids. Germline CDR1 is MDHEN and CDR2 is SYDVKM. Deletions cut 5 bases from V and 8 bases from J, with 21 bases between. This CDR3 is CASSPPSGGHRGYTF. The DNA of the CDR3 is TGTGCCAGCAGTCCCCCTTCGGGGGGGCATAGGGGCTACACCTTC.

This clone turned up a few times. V and J are TRBV29-1 and TRBJ1-6, with D perhaps TRBD1 (6 bases). Germline V gene data show CDR1 as SQVTM and CDR2 as ANQGSEA. This CDR3 comprises 16 residues. V was clipped by 1 base and J by 7 bases, with 17 bases between them. CDR3 nucleotides: TGCAGCGTTGAAGGGGTAGTAACAGGGTCAAATTCACCCCTCCACTTT. The encoded protein is CSVEGVVTGSNSPLHF.

This chain uses TRBV7-9 with TRBJ1-4, with D unresolved. CDR3 length equals 13 residues. Trimming left V 6 bases short and J 3 bases short, with 8 bases between. CDR1 SEHNR and CDR2 FQNEAQ come from the germline V gene (reference sequence). CDR3 sequence (DNA): TGTGCCAGCAGAGACACGGCTAATGAAAAACTGTTTTTT. This codes for CASRDTANEKLFF.

This clone was seen more than once but under ten times. The genes are TRBV7-9 and TRBJ1-2; TRBD1 matches at 7 bases. V lost 5 bases to trimming and J lost 4 bases; unmatched junction nucleotides: 10. Germline V CDR1 and CDR2: SEHNR, FQNEAQ (reference sequence). The length of the CDR3 is 15 residues. The DNA of the CDR3 is TGTGCCAGCAGCGACCTCGGACCAGGGGGCTATGGCTACACCTTC. Its translation is CASSDLGPGGYGYTF.

The rearrangement joins TRBV6-4 to TRBJ2-2, with unresolved D. The CDR3 is made up of 14 amino acids. Per the germline V gene, CDR1 is MRHNA and CDR2 is SNTAGT. The V end lost 3 bases, the J end lost 6 bases, and 11 bases lay between the germline ends. CDR3 nucleotide sequence: TGTGCCAGCAGTGATGAGGAGTTCGCCGGGGAGCTGTTTTTT. This sequence encodes CASSDEEFAGELFF.

The V gene is TRBV2, the J gene TRBJ2-3, with D possibly being TRBD2 (6 bases). V lost 6 bases, J lost 1 base, and 23 bases lay in between. The CDR3 runs to 18 residues. CDR1 SNHLY and CDR2 FYNNEI come from the germline V gene. The CDR3 loop reads CASSVSALFTGGTDTQYF. The CDR3 coding sequence is TGTGCCAGCAGCGTAAGCGCCCTGTTCACGGGGGGCACAGATACGCAGTATTTT.

The chain employs TRBV28 and TRBJ1-4; no reliable D call. The CDR3 extends over 13 amino acids. CDR1 MDHEN and CDR2 SYDVKM come from the germline V gene. The V gene lost 3 bases and the J gene lost 11 bases, with 13 bases spanning the gap. CDR3 sequence reads: CASSLTEEAKLFF. CDR3 nucleotide sequence: TGTGCCAGCAGTTTGACTGAAGAGGCGAAACTGTTTTTT.

This clone appeared many times. The chain links TRBV28 to TRBJ2-5; D is uncertain. CDR1 MDHEN and CDR2 SYDVKM come from the germline V gene. The CDR3 runs 16 residues. Trimming left V 5 bases short and J 4 bases short, with 20 bases between. DNA of the CDR3: TGTGCCAGCAGTAAGAACCGGGTTGCGCTGGGAGAGACCCAGTACTTC. It yields the protein CASSKNRVALGETQYF.

This clone appeared a few times. V gene TRBV11-2 combines with J gene TRBJ2-2, with 10 nucleotides matching TRBD2. CDR1 is SGHAT, CDR2 FQNNGV, per germline. J lost 7 bases, V lost 1 base, and 6 bases had no gene match. This CDR3 has 16 residues. The CDR3 nucleotides are TGTGCCAGCAGCTTAGCCCTAGCGGGAGCTGGCGGGGAGCTGTTTTTT. Translated, it gives CASSLALAGAGGELFF.

This clone was seen ten or more times. J is TRBJ2-2 and V is TRBV2; D is undetermined. The germline CDR1 and CDR2 sequences are SNHLY and FYNNEI. The CDR3 has 13 amino acids. The V gene lost 6 bases and the J gene lost 1 base, with 6 bases spanning the gap. The CDR3 nucleotides are TGTGCCAGCAGGCAGGAGAACACCGGGGAGCTGTTTTTT. Amino acid sequence: CASRQENTGELFF.

The J gene is TRBJ2-5, the V gene TRBV7-9; D gene unclear. The DNA end lines up better with TRBJ2-7; the J call may be wrong. Germline CDR1 reads SEHNR; CDR2 reads FQNEAQ (reference sequence). CDR3 length equals 11 residues. DNA of the CDR3: TGTGCCAGCAGCGCAATCTACGAGCAGTACTTC. Translating gives CASSAIYEQYF.

This chain joins TRBV19 and TRBJ1-1, with 9 bases aligning to TRBD1. This CDR3 region has 15 residues. After removal of 4 bases from V and 1 base from J, the junction contained 4 bases not matched to a gene. Germline-derived CDR1 and CDR2 are LNHDA and SQIVND (reference sequence). The CDR3 region has the DNA TGTGCCAGTAGTAAGGGACAGGGAAAGAACACTGAAGCTTTCTTT. Its translation: CASSKGQGKNTEAFF.

This clone has only a few counts. The CDR3 protein is CASRIAGDSPLHF. CDR3 nucleotides: TGTGCCAGCAGGATCGCAGGGGACTCACCCCTCCACTTT. J is TRBJ1-6 and V is TRBV2, with D perhaps TRBD1 (6 bases). The CDR3 has 13 amino acids. Trimming removed 6 bases at V and 10 bases at J, with 13 bases between. Germline V lookup: CDR1 SNHLY, CDR2 FYNNEI.

This chain links TRBV18 with TRBJ2-1, with a possible D match to TRBD2 (5 bases). Trimming shortened V by 0 bases and J by 7 bases, and 10 bases separated the two germline ends. The germline CDR1 and CDR2 sequences are KGHSH and LQKENI. The CDR3 sequence is 14 residues long. The CDR3 DNA reads as TGTGCCAGCTCACCACCGAATCGGGATAATGAGCAGTTCTTC. Protein product: CASSPPNRDNEQFF.

In this sample, this clone turned up a few times. The identical CDR3 is also encoded by other nucleotide sequences in the sample. The V gene is TRBV7-3, the J gene TRBJ2-6, with no clear D. This CDR3 is built from 17 residues. V lost 5 bases and J 0 bases, leaving 14 bases between the germline ends. From germline, CDR1 is SGHTA and CDR2 FQGTGA. The CDR3 protein is CASSPTGSNSGANVLTF. The CDR3 coding sequence is TGTGCCAGCAGCCCGACTGGTTCCAACTCTGGGGCCAACGTCCTGACTTTC.

The chain employs TRBV7-9 and TRBJ2-5; TRBD2 is a possible D gene (7 bases). Trimming took 7 bases from V and 1 from J, leaving 19 bases between them. The germline gives CDR1 SEHNR, CDR2 FQNEAQ (reference sequence). The CDR3 sequence is 16 residues long. For the CDR3, the DNA is TGTGCCAGCACCCTAAGGGGGGAGGGCCGCCAAGAGACCCAGTACTTC. Its translation is CASTLRGEGRQETQYF.

CDR3 nucleotide sequence: TGTGCCAGCAGCCGGAGCCCGCTAGGTGGAGAGACCCAGTACTTC. Translation gives CASSRSPLGGETQYF. V and J are TRBV14 and TRBJ2-5; no firm D call. The CDR3 length is 15 residues. V shed 4 bases and J shed 4 bases, with 16 bases lying between them. Germline V gene sequence: CDR1 SGHDN, CDR2 FVKESK.

The V and J genes are TRBV30 and TRBJ1-1, with TRBD1 matching 8 bases. The CDR3 has 12 amino acids. After removal of 5 bases from V and 8 bases from J, the junction contained 7 bases not matched to a gene. In germline, CDR1 is GTSNPN, CDR2 SVGIG (reference sequence). The CDR3 is CAWSGQGGEAFF. DNA for the CDR3: TGTGCCTGGTCCGGACAGGGAGGAGAAGCTTTCTTT.

V gene TRBV9 combines with J gene TRBJ1-4; 9 nucleotides match TRBD1. CDR1 and CDR2 from the germline V gene are SGDLS and YYNGEE. Trimming took 2 bases from V and 10 from J; bases not matched to a gene: 12. The CDR3 contains 16 residues. CDR3 nucleotides: TGTGCCAGCAGCGTTGCTCCACCGGGACAGGGAGGAAAACTGTTTTTT. The encoded protein is CASSVAPPGQGGKLFF.

This clone was found a few times. This chain uses TRBV6-4 with TRBJ2-3; 8 bases line up with TRBD1. Germline CDR1 reads MRHNA; CDR2 reads SNTAGT. This CDR3 is built from 15 residues. V lost 3 bases, J lost 3 bases, and 5 bases stayed unmatched. CDR3 loop: CASSEGDRGTDTQYF. The CDR3 DNA sequence: TGTGCCAGCAGTGAAGGTGACAGGGGAACAGATACGCAGTATTTT.

This clone came up a few times. The CDR3 nucleotides are TGTGCCAGCAGTCGCCGGGACATGAAAGCTTTCTTT. Translated: CASSRRDMKAFF. V is TRBV7-2 and J is TRBJ1-1, with a weak D call TRBD1 (6 bases). The CDR3 contains 12 residues. Trimming took 6 bases from V and 9 from J, leaving 14 bases between them. The germline V gene has CDR1 SGHTA and CDR2 FQGNSA. Complete variable domain (other parts from reference TRBV7-2 and TRBJ1-1): GAGVSQSPSNKVTEKGKDVELRCDPISGHTALYWYRQSLGQGLEFLIYFQGNSAPDKSGLPSDRFSAERTGGSVSTLTIQRTQQEDSAVYLCASSRRDMKAFFGQGTRLTVV.

This clone was detected ten times or more. This chain joins TRBV5-1 and TRBJ2-6, with 7 positions matching TRBD1. The CDR3 totals 18 residues. Looked up from germline, CDR1 is SGHRS and CDR2 is YFSETQ. With V trimmed by 3 bases and J by 0 bases, 9 bases remained unmatched. DNA of the CDR3: TGCGCCAGCAGCTCCCCCGGGACAGTCCGCTCTGGGGCCAACGTCCTGACTTTC. It encodes CASSSPGTVRSGANVLTF.

CDR3 bases: TGTGCCTGGGGAGGTTTCGGCAGCACTGAAGCTTTCTTT. It is translated as CAWGGFGSTEAFF. The chain links TRBV30 to TRBJ1-1; D call uncertain. This CDR3 comprises 13 residues. V lost 5 bases to trimming and J lost 4 bases, with 14 bases between them. The V gene's germline CDR1 is GTSNPN and CDR2 SVGIG (reference sequence). Complete variable domain (other parts from reference TRBV30 and TRBJ1-1): SQTIHQWPATLVQPVGSPLSLECTVEGTSNPNLYWYRQAAGRGLQLLFYSVGIGQISSEVPQNLSASRPQDRQFILSSKKLLLSDSGFYLCAWGGFGSTEAFFGQGTRLTVV.